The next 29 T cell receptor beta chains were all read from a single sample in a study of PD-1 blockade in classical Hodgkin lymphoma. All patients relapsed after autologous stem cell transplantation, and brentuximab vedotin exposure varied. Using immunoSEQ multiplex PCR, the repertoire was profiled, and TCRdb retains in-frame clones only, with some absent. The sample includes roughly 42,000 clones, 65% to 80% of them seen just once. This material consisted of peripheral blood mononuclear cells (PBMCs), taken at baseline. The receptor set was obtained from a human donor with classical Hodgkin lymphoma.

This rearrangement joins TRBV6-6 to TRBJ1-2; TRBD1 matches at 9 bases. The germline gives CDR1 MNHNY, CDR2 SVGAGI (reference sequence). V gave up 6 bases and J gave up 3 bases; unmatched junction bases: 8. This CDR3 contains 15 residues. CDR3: CASSSSDRGDYGYTF. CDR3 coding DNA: TGTGCCAGCAGCTCCTCCGACAGGGGGGACTATGGCTACACCTTC.

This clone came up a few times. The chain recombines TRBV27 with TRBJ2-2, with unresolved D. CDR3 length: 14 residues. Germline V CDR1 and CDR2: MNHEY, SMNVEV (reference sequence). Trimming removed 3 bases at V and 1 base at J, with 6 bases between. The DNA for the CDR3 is TGTGCCAGCAGTTTCGCCTGGAACACCGGGGAGCTGTTTTTT. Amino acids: CASSFAWNTGELFF.

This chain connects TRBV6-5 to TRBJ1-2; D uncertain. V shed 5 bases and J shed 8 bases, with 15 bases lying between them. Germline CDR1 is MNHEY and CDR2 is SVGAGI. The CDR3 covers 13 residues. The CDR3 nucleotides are TGTGCCAGCAGTCCCACGGGGTACGGGGGCTACACCTTC. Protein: CASSPTGYGGYTF.

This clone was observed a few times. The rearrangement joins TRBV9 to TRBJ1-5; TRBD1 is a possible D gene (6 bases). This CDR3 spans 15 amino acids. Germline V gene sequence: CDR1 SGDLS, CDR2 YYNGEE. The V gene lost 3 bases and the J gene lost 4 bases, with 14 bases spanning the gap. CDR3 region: CASSAYRELNQPQHF. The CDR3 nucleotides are TGTGCCAGCAGCGCCTACAGGGAACTGAATCAGCCCCAGCATTTT. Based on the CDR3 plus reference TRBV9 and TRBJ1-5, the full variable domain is DSGVTQTPKHLITATGQRVTLRCSPRSGDLSVYWYQQSLDQGLQFLIQYYNGEERAKGNILERFSAQQFPDLHSELNLSSLELGDSALYFCASSAYRELNQPQHFGDGTRLSIL.

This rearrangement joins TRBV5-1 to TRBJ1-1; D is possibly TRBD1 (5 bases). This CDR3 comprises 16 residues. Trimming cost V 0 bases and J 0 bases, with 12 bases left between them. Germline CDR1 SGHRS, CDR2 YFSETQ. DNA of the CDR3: TGCGCCAGCAGCTTGGATACAGGTCGTTTGAACACTGAAGCTTTCTTT. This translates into CASSLDTGRLNTEAFF. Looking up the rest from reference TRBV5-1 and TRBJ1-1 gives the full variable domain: KAGVTQTPRYLIKTRGQQVTLSCSPISGHRSVSWYQQTPGQGLQFLFEYFSETQRNKGNFPGRFSGRQFSNSRSEMNVSTLELGDSALYLCASSLDTGRLNTEAFFGQGTRLTVV.

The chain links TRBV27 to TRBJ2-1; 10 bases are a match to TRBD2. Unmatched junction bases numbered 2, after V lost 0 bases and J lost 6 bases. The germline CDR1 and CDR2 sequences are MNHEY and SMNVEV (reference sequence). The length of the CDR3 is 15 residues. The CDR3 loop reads CASSLSSGGANEQFF. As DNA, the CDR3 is TGTGCCAGCAGTTTATCAAGCGGGGGGGCCAATGAGCAGTTCTTC.

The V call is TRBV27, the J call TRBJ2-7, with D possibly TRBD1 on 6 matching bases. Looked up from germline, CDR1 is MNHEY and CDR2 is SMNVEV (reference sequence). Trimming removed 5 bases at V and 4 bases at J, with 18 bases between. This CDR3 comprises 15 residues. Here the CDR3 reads CASSPQPGQQYEQYF. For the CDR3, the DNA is TGTGCCAGCAGTCCGCAACCGGGACAACAGTACGAGCAGTACTTC.

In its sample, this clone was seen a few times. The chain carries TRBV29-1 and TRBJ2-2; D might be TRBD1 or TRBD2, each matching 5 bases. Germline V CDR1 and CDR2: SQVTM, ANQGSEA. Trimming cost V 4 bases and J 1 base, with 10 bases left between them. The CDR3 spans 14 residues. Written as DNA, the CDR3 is TGCAGCGTTGGAGGGGCCGAGAACACCGGGGAGCTGTTTTTT. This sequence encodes CSVGGAENTGELFF.

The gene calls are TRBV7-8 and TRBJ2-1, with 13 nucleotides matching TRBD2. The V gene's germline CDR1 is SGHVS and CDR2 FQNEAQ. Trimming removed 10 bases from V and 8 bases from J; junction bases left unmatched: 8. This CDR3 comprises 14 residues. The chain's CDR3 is CAISGLAGTDEQFF. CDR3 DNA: TGTGCCATCTCGGGACTAGCGGGAACGGATGAGCAGTTCTTC.

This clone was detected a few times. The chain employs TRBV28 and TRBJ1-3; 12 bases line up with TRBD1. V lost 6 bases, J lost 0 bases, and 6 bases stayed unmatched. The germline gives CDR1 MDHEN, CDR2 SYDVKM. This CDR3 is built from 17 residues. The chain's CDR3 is CASRGQGALFSGNTIYF. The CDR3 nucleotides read TGTGCCAGCAGGGGACAGGGGGCATTGTTCTCTGGAAACACCATATATTTT. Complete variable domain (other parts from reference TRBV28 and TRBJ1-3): DVKVTQSSRYLVKRTGEKVFLECVQDMDHENMFWYRQDPGLGLRLIYFSYDVKMKEKGDIPEGYSVSREKKERFSLILESASTNQTSMYLCASRGQGALFSGNTIYFGEGSWLTVV.

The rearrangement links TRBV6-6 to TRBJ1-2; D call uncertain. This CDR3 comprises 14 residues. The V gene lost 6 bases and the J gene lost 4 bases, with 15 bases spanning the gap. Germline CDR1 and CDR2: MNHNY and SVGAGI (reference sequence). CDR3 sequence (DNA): TGTGCCAGCAGCTCTGACGGAGGCACCTATGGCTACACCTTC. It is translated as CASSSDGGTYGYTF.

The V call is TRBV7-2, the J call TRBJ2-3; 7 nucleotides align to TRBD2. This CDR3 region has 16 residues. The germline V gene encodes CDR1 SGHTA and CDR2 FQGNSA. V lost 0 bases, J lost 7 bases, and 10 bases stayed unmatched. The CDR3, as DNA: TGTGCCAGCAGCTTAGCGCCAGGGCGGGAGTTATATACGCAGTATTTT. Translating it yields CASSLAPGRELYTQYF.

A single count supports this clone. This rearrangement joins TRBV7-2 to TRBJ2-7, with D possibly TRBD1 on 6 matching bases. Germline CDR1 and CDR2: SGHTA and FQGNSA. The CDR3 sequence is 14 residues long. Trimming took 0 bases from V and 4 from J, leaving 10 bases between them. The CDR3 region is CASSLAMGAYEQYF. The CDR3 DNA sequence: TGTGCCAGCAGCTTAGCGATGGGGGCATACGAGCAGTACTTC.

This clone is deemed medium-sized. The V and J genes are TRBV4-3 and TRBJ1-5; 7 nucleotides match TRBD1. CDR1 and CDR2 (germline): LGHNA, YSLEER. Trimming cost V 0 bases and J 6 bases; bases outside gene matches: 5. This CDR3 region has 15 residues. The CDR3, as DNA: TGCGCCAGCAGCCAAGATGAGGGGGCGAGTCAGCCCCAGCATTTT. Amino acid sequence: CASSQDEGASQPQHF.

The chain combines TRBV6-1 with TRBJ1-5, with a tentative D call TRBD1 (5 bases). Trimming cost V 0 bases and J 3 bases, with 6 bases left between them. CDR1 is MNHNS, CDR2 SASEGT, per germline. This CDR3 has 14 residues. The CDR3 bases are TGTGCCAGCAGTGAAGCAGGGGTCAATCAGCCCCAGCATTTT. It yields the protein CASSEAGVNQPQHF.

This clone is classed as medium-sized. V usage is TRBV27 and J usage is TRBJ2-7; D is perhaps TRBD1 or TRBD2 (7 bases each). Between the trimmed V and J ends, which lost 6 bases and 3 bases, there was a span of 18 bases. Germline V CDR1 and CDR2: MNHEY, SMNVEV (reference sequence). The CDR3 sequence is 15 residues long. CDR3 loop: CASRSGQGGFYEQYF. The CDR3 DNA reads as TGTGCCAGCAGATCGGGTCAGGGGGGGTTCTACGAGCAGTACTTC.

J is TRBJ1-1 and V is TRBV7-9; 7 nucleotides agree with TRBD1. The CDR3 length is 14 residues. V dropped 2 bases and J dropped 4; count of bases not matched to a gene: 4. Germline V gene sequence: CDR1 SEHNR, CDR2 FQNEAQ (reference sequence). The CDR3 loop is CASSLQGDSTEAFF. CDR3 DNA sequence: TGTGCCAGCAGCTTACAGGGGGACAGCACTGAAGCTTTCTTT.

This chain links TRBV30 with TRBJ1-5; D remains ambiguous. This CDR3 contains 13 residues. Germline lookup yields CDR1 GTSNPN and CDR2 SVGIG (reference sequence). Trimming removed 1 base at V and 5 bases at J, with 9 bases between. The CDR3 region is CAWSDSKDQPQHF. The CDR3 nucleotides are TGTGCCTGGAGTGACTCCAAGGATCAGCCCCAGCATTTT. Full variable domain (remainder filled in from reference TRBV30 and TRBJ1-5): SQTIHQWPATLVQPVGSPLSLECTVEGTSNPNLYWYRQAAGRGLQLLFYSVGIGQISSEVPQNLSASRPQDRQFILSSKKLLLSDSGFYLCAWSDSKDQPQHFGDGTRLSIL.

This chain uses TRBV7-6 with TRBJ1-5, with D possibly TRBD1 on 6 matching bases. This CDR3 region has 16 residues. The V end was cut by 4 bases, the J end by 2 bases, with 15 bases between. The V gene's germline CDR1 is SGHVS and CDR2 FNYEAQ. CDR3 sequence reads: CASSSRPSGGNQPQHF. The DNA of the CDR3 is TGTGCCAGCAGCTCCAGACCCTCAGGGGGCAATCAGCCCCAGCATTTT.

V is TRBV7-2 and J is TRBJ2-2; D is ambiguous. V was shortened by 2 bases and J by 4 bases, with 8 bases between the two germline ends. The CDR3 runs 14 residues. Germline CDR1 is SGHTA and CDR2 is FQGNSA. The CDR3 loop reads CASSLTHFTGELFF. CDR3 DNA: TGTGCCAGCAGCTTAACCCACTTCACCGGGGAGCTGTTTTTT.

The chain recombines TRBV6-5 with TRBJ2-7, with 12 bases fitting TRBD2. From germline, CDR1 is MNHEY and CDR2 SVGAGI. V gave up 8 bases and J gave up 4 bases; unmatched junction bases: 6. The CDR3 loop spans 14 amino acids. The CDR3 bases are TGTGCCAGCTTCGCGACTAGCGGGGGATACGAGCAGTACTTC. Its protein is CASFATSGGYEQYF.

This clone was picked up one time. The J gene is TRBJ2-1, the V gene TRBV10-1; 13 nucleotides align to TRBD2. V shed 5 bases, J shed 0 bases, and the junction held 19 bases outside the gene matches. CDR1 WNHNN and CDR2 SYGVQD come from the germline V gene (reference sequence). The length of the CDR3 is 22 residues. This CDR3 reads CASSLHGLAGEGKWGSYNEQFF. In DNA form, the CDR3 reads TGCGCCAGCAGTTTGCACGGACTAGCGGGAGAGGGGAAGTGGGGCTCCTACAATGAGCAGTTCTTC.

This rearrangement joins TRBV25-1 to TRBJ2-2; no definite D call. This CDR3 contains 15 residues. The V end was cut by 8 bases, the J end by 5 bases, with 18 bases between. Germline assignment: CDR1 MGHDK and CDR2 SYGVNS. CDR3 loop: CASHEGVGSTGELFF. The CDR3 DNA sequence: TGTGCCAGCCATGAAGGAGTCGGTTCGACCGGGGAGCTGTTTTTT.

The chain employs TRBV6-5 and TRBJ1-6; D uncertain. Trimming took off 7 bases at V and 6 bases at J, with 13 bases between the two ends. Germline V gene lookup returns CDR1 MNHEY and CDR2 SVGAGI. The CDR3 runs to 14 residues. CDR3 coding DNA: TGTGCCAGCAACTACGGACCGGTTAATTCACCCCTCCACTTT. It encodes CASNYGPVNSPLHF.

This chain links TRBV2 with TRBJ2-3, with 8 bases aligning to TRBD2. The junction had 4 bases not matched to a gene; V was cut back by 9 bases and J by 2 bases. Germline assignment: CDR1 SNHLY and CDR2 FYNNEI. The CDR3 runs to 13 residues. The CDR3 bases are TGTGCCAGGCAGCGGGAGAACACAGATACGCAGTATTTT. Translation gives CARQRENTDTQYF.

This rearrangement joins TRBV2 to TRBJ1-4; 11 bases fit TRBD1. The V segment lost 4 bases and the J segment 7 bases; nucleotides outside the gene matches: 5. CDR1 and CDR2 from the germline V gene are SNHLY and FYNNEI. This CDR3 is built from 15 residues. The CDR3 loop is CASSADRGRVEKLFF. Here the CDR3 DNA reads TGTGCCAGCAGTGCGGACAGGGGGCGCGTTGAAAAACTGTTTTTT.

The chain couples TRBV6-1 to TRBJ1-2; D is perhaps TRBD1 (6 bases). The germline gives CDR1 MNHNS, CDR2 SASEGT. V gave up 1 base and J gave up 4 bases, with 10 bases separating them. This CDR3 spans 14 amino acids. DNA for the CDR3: TGTGCCAGCAGTGAAGTAGGGGGGATCTATGGCTACACCTTC. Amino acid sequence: CASSEVGGIYGYTF.

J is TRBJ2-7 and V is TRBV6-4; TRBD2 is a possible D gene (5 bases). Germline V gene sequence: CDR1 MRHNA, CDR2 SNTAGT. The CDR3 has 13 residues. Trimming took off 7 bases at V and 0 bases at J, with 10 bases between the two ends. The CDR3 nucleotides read TGTGCCAGCAACGGGGTATACTCCTACGAGCAGTACTTC. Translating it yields CASNGVYSYEQYF.

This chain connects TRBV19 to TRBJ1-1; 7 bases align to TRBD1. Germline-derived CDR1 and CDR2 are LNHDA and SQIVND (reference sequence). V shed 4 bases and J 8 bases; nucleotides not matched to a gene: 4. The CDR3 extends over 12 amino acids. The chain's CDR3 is CASSTRTGEAFF. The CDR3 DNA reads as TGTGCCAGTAGTACTCGGACAGGCGAAGCTTTCTTT.